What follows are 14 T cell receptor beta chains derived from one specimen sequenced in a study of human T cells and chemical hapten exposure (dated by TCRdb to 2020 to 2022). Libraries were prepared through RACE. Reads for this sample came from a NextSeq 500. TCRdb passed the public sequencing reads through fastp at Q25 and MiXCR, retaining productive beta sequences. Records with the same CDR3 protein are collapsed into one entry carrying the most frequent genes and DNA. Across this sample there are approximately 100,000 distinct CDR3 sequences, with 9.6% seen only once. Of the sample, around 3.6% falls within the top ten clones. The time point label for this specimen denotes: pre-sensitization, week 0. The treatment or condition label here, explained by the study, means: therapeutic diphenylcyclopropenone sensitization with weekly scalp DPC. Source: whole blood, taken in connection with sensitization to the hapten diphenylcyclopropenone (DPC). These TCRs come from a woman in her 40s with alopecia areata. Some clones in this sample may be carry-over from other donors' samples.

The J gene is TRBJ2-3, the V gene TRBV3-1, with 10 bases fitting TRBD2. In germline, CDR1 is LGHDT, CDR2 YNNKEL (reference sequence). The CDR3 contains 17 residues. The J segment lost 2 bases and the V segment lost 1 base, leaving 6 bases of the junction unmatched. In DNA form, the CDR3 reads TGTGCCAGCAGCCAAGCTCTAGCGGGGGTTTCCACAGATACGCAGTATTTT. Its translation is CASSQALAGVSTDTQYF.

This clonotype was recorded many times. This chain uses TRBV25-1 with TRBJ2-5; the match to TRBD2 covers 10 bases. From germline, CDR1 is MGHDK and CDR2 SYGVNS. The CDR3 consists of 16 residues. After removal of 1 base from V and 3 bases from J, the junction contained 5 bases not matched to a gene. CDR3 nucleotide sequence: TGTGCCAGCAGTGAATCCGGGGGACTAGCGAAAGAGACCCAGTACTTC. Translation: CASSESGGLAKETQYF.

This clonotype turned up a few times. The CDR3 bases are TGTGCCAGCAGTGAAGGGACGGACACAGATACGCAGTATTTT. Residues: CASSEGTDTDTQYF. V gene TRBV6-1 combines with J gene TRBJ2-3; D is unresolved. V was pared by 1 base and J by 2 bases, with 7 bases between. Germline values: CDR1 MNHNS, CDR2 SASEGT. The CDR3 loop spans 14 amino acids.

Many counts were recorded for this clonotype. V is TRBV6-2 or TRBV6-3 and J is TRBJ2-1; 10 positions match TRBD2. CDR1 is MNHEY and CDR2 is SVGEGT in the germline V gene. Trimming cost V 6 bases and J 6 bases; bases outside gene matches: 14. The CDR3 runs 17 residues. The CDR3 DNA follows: TGTGCCAGCAGCCCCGGACCGGGACTAGCGTATTCCAATGAGCAGTTCTTC. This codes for CASSPGPGLAYSNEQFF.

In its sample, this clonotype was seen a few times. CDR3 bases: TGTGCCAGCAGCGTAGCTGGTAGCGTCTCCTACAATGAGCAGTTCTTC. As protein: CASSVAGSVSYNEQFF. V usage is TRBV9 and J usage is TRBJ2-1; tentatively, D is TRBD2 (5 bases). The length of the CDR3 is 16 residues. Trimming removed 0 bases at V and 0 bases at J, with 10 bases between. Germline V gene sequence: CDR1 SGDLS, CDR2 YYNGEE.

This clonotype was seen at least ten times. The CDR3 coding sequence is TGTGCCATCCAACTGGCTGGGGCCAACGTCCTGACTTTC. It yields the protein CAIQLAGANVLTF. The chain recombines TRBV24-1 with TRBJ2-6; no definite D call. The CDR3 sequence is 13 residues long. The germline V gene encodes CDR1 KGHDR and CDR2 SFDVKD. Deletions cut 11 bases from V and 2 bases from J, with 9 bases between.

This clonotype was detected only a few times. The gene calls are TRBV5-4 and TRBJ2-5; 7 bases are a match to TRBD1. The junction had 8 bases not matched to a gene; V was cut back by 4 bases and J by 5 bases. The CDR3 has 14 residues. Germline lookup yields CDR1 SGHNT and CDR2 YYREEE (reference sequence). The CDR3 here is CASSPGTAQETQYF. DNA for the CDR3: TGTGCCAGCAGCCCCGGGACAGCACAGGAGACCCAGTACTTC.

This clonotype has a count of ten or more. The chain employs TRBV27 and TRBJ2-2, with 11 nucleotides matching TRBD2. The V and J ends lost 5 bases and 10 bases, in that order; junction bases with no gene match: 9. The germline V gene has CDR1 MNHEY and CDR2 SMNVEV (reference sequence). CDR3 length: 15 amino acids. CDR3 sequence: CASSRVLAGGPELFF. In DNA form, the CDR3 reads TGTGCCAGCAGTAGGGTCTTAGCGGGGGGGCCGGAGCTGTTTTTT.

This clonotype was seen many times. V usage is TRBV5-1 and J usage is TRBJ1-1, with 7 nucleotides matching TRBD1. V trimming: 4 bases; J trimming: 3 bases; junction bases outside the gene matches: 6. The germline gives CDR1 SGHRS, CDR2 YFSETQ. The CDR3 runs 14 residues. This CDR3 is CASSRGQLYTEAFF. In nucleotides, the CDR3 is TGCGCCAGCAGCCGGGGACAGCTATACACTGAAGCTTTCTTT. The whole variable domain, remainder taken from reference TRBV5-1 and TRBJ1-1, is KAGVTQTPRYLIKTRGQQVTLSCSPISGHRSVSWYQQTPGQGLQFLFEYFSETQRNKGNFPGRFSGRQFSNSRSEMNVSTLELGDSALYLCASSRGQLYTEAFFGQGTRLTVV.

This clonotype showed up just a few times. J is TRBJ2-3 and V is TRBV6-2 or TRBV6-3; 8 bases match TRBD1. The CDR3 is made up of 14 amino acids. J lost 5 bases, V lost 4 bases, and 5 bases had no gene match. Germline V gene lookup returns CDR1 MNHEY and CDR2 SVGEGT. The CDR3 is CASSFTGGRDTQYF. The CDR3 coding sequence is TGTGCCAGCAGTTTCACAGGGGGAAGAGATACGCAGTATTTT.

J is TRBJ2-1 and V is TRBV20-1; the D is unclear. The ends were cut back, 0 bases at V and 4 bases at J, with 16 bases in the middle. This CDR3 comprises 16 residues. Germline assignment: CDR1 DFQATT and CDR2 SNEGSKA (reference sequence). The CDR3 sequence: CSARDVRTTRYNEQFF. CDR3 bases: TGCAGTGCTAGAGATGTAAGGACCACACGATACAATGAGCAGTTCTTC.

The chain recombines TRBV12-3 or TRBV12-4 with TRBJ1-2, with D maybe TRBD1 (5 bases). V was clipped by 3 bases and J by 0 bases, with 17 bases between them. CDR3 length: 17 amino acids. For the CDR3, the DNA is TGTGCCAGCAGTTTCGGGACTTCTTCCCCCTCTAACTATGGCTACACCTTC. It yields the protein CASSFGTSSPSNYGYTF.

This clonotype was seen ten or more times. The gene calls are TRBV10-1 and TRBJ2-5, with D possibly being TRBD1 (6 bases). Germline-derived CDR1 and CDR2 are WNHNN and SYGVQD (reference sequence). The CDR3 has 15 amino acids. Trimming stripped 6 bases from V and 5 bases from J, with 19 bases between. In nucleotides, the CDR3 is TGCGCCAGCAGCGCACAGGGTAGGCCCTCGGAGACCCAGTACTTC. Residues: CASSAQGRPSETQYF.

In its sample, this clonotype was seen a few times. Written as DNA, the CDR3 is TGTGCCAGCAGCTCGGGGACAGGGGGCTCCGAGCAGTACTTC. This translates into CASSSGTGGSEQYF. The chain couples TRBV3-2 to TRBJ2-7; the table's D call, TRBD1, has no DNA check behind it. TRBV3-2 is given as a pseudogene. CDR3 size: 14 residues.